These T cell receptor beta chains were read from a single sample in a study of shared clonotypes between healthy human individuals. Profiling relied on immunoSEQ multiplex PCR, and the TCRdb table lists in-frame clones only, not all of them. Among 2.5 million or so clones listed, more than 80% were seen once. The specimen sequenced was naive CD4+ T cells sorted from blood. These receptors came from a man younger than 35 in good health. The CDR3 runs from the conserved cysteine through the conserved F or W. A D gene is named only where the DNA matches it firmly. Clone size, where shown, is once, few, many, or a class for clones that have expanded.

CDR3 DNA: TGTGCCAGCAGCAAGGGACTCAGAGACTACGAGCAGTACTTC; CDR3 protein: CASSKGLRDYEQYF; J gene: TRBJ2-7; clone size: .; V gene: TRBV7-2; D gene: .
CDR3 DNA: TGTGCCAGCAGTTACCGGTTCCTGGGGCACTATGGCTACACCTTC; CDR3 protein: CASSYRFLGHYGYTF; J gene: TRBJ1-2; clone size: .; V gene: TRBV6-5; D gene: .
CDR3 DNA: TGTGCCAGCAGCGCCGAGGAGCGCTCGGCCTATGGCTACACCTTC; CDR3 protein: CASSAEERSAYGYTF; J gene: TRBJ1-2; clone size: .; V gene: TRBV9; D gene: .
CDR3 DNA: TGTGCCAGCAGCTTCGGGTACGGCACTGGAAACACCATATATTTT; CDR3 protein: CASSFGYGTGNTIYF; J gene: TRBJ1-3; clone size: .; V gene: TRBV5-8; D gene: .
CDR3 DNA: TGTGCCAGCAGCGTAGCTGGGGGAAATGAGCAGTTCTTC; CDR3 protein: CASSVAGGNEQFF; J gene: TRBJ2-1; clone size: .; V gene: TRBV9; D gene: .
CDR3 DNA: TGTGCCAGCAGGGGCAGGGTATTGGGCACAGATACGCAGTATTTT; CDR3 protein: CASRGRVLGTDTQYF; J gene: TRBJ2-3; clone size: .; V gene: TRBV7-2; D gene: .
CDR3 DNA: TGTGCCTCGCAATGGGCAGAGAAAGAGACCCAGTACTTC; CDR3 protein: CASQWAEKETQYF; J gene: TRBJ2-5; clone size: once; V gene: TRBV10-3; D gene: .
CDR3 DNA: TGTGCCAGCAGCTTTCGCGGAGACACCGGGGAGCTGTTTTTT; CDR3 protein: CASSFRGDTGELFF; J gene: TRBJ2-2; clone size: .; V gene: TRBV7-9; D gene: .
CDR3 DNA: TGTGCCAGCAGTCGGGGGGGCCTAGAGACCCAGTACTTC; CDR3 protein: CASSRGGLETQYF; J gene: TRBJ2-5; clone size: .; V gene: TRBV28; D gene: TRBD2
CDR3 DNA: TGCGCCAGCAGCTGGGGGGGATCGACGGAAAGCACAGATACGCAGTATTTT; CDR3 protein: CASSWGGSTESTDTQYF; J gene: TRBJ2-3; clone size: .; V gene: TRBV5-1; D gene: TRBD2
CDR3 DNA: TGTGCCAGCAGTCGTACTCGGGGGAACACTGAAGCTTTCTTT; CDR3 protein: CASSRTRGNTEAFF; J gene: TRBJ1-1; clone size: few; V gene: TRBV7-2; D gene: .
CDR3 DNA: TGTGCCAGCAGCTCCTGTAGAGGTTTACGTCGGAACATTCAGTACTTC; CDR3 protein: CASSSCRGLRRNIQYF; J gene: TRBJ2-4; clone size: .; V gene: TRBV7-2; D gene: .
CDR3 DNA: TGTGCCAGCAGTTCCCCAGGCAGGGTCGGGAGCGGGGAGCTGTTTTTT; CDR3 protein: CASSSPGRVGSGELFF; J gene: TRBJ2-2; clone size: .; V gene: TRBV27; D gene: .
CDR3 DNA: TGTGCCAGCAGCTTAGCGAAACAGTTCAATGAAAAACTGTTTTTT; CDR3 protein: CASSLAKQFNEKLFF; J gene: TRBJ1-4; clone size: .; V gene: TRBV7-9; D gene: .
CDR3 DNA: TGTGCCAGCAGTAGTACAAATTCACAAGAGACCCAGTACTTC; CDR3 protein: CASSSTNSQETQYF; J gene: TRBJ2-5; clone size: .; V gene: TRBV27; D gene: .
CDR3 DNA: TGTGCCAGCAGTAAAAGCTCCTACGAGCAGTACTTC; CDR3 protein: CASSKSSYEQYF; J gene: TRBJ2-7; clone size: once; V gene: TRBV2; D gene: .
CDR3 DNA: TGTGCCAGCAGCCCCGGGGCAGGGGCCCACGAGCAGTACTTC; CDR3 protein: CASSPGAGAHEQYF; J gene: TRBJ2-7; clone size: .; V gene: TRBV11-3; D gene: .
CDR3 DNA: TGTGCCTACTGGGGCACAGATACGCAGTATTTT; CDR3 protein: CAYWGTDTQYF; J gene: TRBJ2-3; clone size: once; V gene: TRBV30; D gene: .
CDR3 DNA: TGCGCCAGCAGCCCCCTGACTAGCGGGACGTGGAATGAGCAGTTCTTC; CDR3 protein: CASSPLTSGTWNEQFF; J gene: TRBJ2-1; clone size: .; V gene: TRBV5-1; D gene: TRBD2
CDR3 DNA: TGTGCCAGCAGCGTGGGCGTTACTTACAGGGAGGAGACCCAGTACTTC; CDR3 protein: CASSVGVTYREETQYF; J gene: TRBJ2-5; clone size: once; V gene: TRBV9; D gene: .
CDR3 DNA: TGCGCCAGCAGCGCGGGCGACAGGGACCTTAACTATGGCTACACCTTC; CDR3 protein: CASSAGDRDLNYGYTF; J gene: TRBJ1-2; clone size: .; V gene: TRBV4-1; D gene: TRBD1
CDR3 DNA: TGTGCCAGCAGTGAAATGAAGGGGGGTGGCTACACCTTC; CDR3 protein: CASSEMKGGGYTF; J gene: TRBJ1-2; clone size: .; V gene: TRBV2; D gene: .
CDR3 DNA: TGTGCCAGCAGCTTAGTTCGGCTAGCGGGAGGCGCCTACAATGAGCAGTTCTTC; CDR3 protein: CASSLVRLAGGAYNEQFF; J gene: TRBJ2-1; clone size: .; V gene: TRBV11-3; D gene: TRBD2
CDR3 DNA: TGTGCCAGCAGCTGGACAGGGGTCAATGAGCAGTTCTTC; CDR3 protein: CASSWTGVNEQFF; J gene: TRBJ2-1; clone size: once; V gene: TRBV11-2; D gene: TRBD1
CDR3 DNA: TGTGCCAGCAGACCCAGGGACAGCTTTGAAGCTTTCTTT; CDR3 protein: CASRPRDSFEAFF; J gene: TRBJ1-1; clone size: .; V gene: TRBV6-5; D gene: TRBD1
CDR3 DNA: TGCGCCAGCAGCTTGGAATTTGGTAGGGCGGACGGGGAGCTGTTTTTT; CDR3 protein: CASSLEFGRADGELFF; J gene: TRBJ2-2; clone size: .; V gene: TRBV5-1; D gene: .
CDR3 DNA: TGCGCCAGCAGCGCCGGGACAGGGGATGAAAAACTGTTTTTT; CDR3 protein: CASSAGTGDEKLFF; J gene: TRBJ1-4; clone size: .; V gene: TRBV5-1; D gene: TRBD1
CDR3 DNA: TGTGCCGCCGGACCTAATTACCATGAGCAGTTCTTC; CDR3 protein: CAAGPNYHEQFF; J gene: TRBJ2-1; clone size: .; V gene: TRBV10-3; D gene: .
CDR3 DNA: TGTGCCAGCAGCCCTACAGGGGCGGCTGGCTACACCTTC; CDR3 protein: CASSPTGAAGYTF; J gene: TRBJ1-2; clone size: .; V gene: TRBV6-5; D gene: TRBD1
CDR3 DNA: TGTGCCAGCAGCATAGGACTAGCGGGAGCCTACGAGCAGTACTTC; CDR3 protein: CASSIGLAGAYEQYF; J gene: TRBJ2-7; clone size: .; V gene: TRBV5-6; D gene: TRBD2
CDR3 DNA: TGTGCCAGTACCCAGGGGAGACTTAATGAAAAACTGTTTTTT; CDR3 protein: CASTQGRLNEKLFF; J gene: TRBJ1-4; clone size: .; V gene: TRBV19; D gene: .
CDR3 DNA: TGTGCCAGCAGATCCTCAGGGGCCTACGAGCAGTACTTC; CDR3 protein: CASRSSGAYEQYF; J gene: TRBJ2-7; clone size: .; V gene: TRBV6-5; D gene: .
CDR3 DNA: TGTGCCTTCGCCGGCTCTGGAAACACCATATATTTT; CDR3 protein: CAFAGSGNTIYF; J gene: TRBJ1-3; clone size: .; V gene: TRBV30; D gene: .
CDR3 DNA: TGTGCCAGTAGCCCGCCTTCCGGGACTAGCGGGAGGGAGACCCAGTACTTC; CDR3 protein: CASSPPSGTSGRETQYF; J gene: TRBJ2-5; clone size: .; V gene: TRBV19; D gene: TRBD2
CDR3 DNA: TGTGCCAGCAGCTTAGGGACAGGCAACACTGAAGCTTTCTTT; CDR3 protein: CASSLGTGNTEAFF; J gene: TRBJ1-1; clone size: .; V gene: TRBV7-2; D gene: TRBD1
CDR3 DNA: TGTGCCAGCAGTCCCGACAGGCTAAGGAGGGAAAAACTGTTTTTT; CDR3 protein: CASSPDRLRREKLFF; J gene: TRBJ1-4; clone size: once; V gene: TRBV6-4; D gene: .
CDR3 DNA: TGTGCCAGCAGCTTGGGGACAGTCTCCTACAATGAGCAGTTCTTC; CDR3 protein: CASSLGTVSYNEQFF; J gene: TRBJ2-1; clone size: .; V gene: TRBV5-8; D gene: .
CDR3 DNA: TGCGCCAGCAGCCAAGGGGCCTATAATTCACCCCTCCACTTT; CDR3 protein: CASSQGAYNSPLHF; J gene: TRBJ1-6; clone size: few; V gene: TRBV4-1; D gene: .
CDR3 DNA: TGTGCCAGCAGCGGAGAGGCAGATACGCAGTATTTT; CDR3 protein: CASSGEADTQYF; J gene: TRBJ2-3; clone size: once; V gene: TRBV9; D gene: .
CDR3 DNA: TGCGCCAGCAGTACTAGCGGGACCTACAATGAGCAGTTCTTC; CDR3 protein: CASSTSGTYNEQFF; J gene: TRBJ2-1; clone size: .; V gene: TRBV5-1; D gene: TRBD2
CDR3 DNA: TGTGCCAGCAGCCAAGATGTGGCTCAGGGACCCGAAAAACTGTTTTTT; CDR3 protein: CASSQDVAQGPEKLFF; J gene: TRBJ1-4; clone size: .; V gene: TRBV5-4; D gene: .
CDR3 DNA: TGTGCCAGCAGCTTAGTTTTCGAGTCAGGGTCTGGTTACTTGTTT; CDR3 protein: CASSLVFESGSGYLF; J gene: TRBJ1-1; clone size: .; V gene: TRBV13; D gene: .
CDR3 DNA: TGTGCCAGCAGTTTAGTAAGCCCAGAGACCCAGTACTTC; CDR3 protein: CASSLVSPETQYF; J gene: TRBJ2-5; clone size: once; V gene: TRBV28; D gene: .
CDR3 DNA: TGTGCCAGCAGCCCAAGGTGGGGGGAAGGAAACACCATATATTTT; CDR3 protein: CASSPRWGEGNTIYF; J gene: TRBJ1-3; clone size: .; V gene: TRBV7-2; D gene: .
CDR3 DNA: TGTGCCCGGCGGAGGGCAGGCGAGCAGTACTTC; CDR3 protein: CARRRAGEQYF; J gene: TRBJ2-7; clone size: .; V gene: TRBV9; D gene: .
CDR3 DNA: TGTGCCAGCAGCGTAGGGTGGACAGATACGCAGTATTTT; CDR3 protein: CASSVGWTDTQYF; J gene: TRBJ2-3; clone size: .; V gene: TRBV9; D gene: .
CDR3 DNA: TGTGCCAGCAGCTTACAGGCGGGAGGGCCGGAGACCCAGTACTTC; CDR3 protein: CASSLQAGGPETQYF; J gene: TRBJ2-5; clone size: .; V gene: TRBV7-2; D gene: TRBD2
CDR3 DNA: TGTGCCAGCAGCTTGGGCGGGACTCCTGATCAGCCCCAGCATTTT; CDR3 protein: CASSLGGTPDQPQHF; J gene: TRBJ1-5; clone size: .; V gene: TRBV5-6; D gene: .
CDR3 DNA: TGTGCCAGTAGTACCTCCGGACAGGGAAATCAGCCCCAGCATTTT; CDR3 protein: CASSTSGQGNQPQHF; J gene: TRBJ1-5; clone size: once; V gene: TRBV19; D gene: TRBD1
CDR3 DNA: TGCAGCGTTGGGGACAGGGGGGAAAAACTGTTTTTT; CDR3 protein: CSVGDRGEKLFF; J gene: TRBJ1-4; clone size: .; V gene: TRBV29-1; D gene: TRBD1
CDR3 DNA: TGTGCCAGCCGGGCAGGGTCCACAGATACGCAGTATTTT; CDR3 protein: CASRAGSTDTQYF; J gene: TRBJ2-3; clone size: .; V gene: TRBV6-1; D gene: .
CDR3 DNA: TGTGCCAGCAGCCTAGCGGAGTCCTACGAGCAGTACTTC; CDR3 protein: CASSLAESYEQYF; J gene: TRBJ2-7; clone size: .; V gene: TRBV7-2; D gene: TRBD2
CDR3 DNA: TGCGCCAGCAGCCGGGTCGGTGGCGGGAGTTCCTACAATGAGCAGTTCTTC; CDR3 protein: CASSRVGGGSSYNEQFF; J gene: TRBJ2-1; clone size: once; V gene: TRBV4-3; D gene: TRBD2
CDR3 DNA: TGCGCCAGCAGTGCATTGGGGCTCGGTGAGCAGTTCTTC; CDR3 protein: CASSALGLGEQFF; J gene: TRBJ2-1; clone size: .; V gene: TRBV10-1; D gene: .
CDR3 DNA: TGTGCCAGCAGTGTTGGACTTACCTACGAGCAGTACTTC; CDR3 protein: CASSVGLTYEQYF; J gene: TRBJ2-7; clone size: .; V gene: TRBV25-1; D gene: .
CDR3 DNA: TGTGCCTGGAGGGCCGGGACTAGTCCGAGAGAGACCCAGTACTTC; CDR3 protein: CAWRAGTSPRETQYF; J gene: TRBJ2-5; clone size: .; V gene: TRBV30; D gene: TRBD2
CDR3 DNA: TGTGCCAGCAGCGTCGGGACTAGTAGAGAGACCCAGTACTTC; CDR3 protein: CASSVGTSRETQYF; J gene: TRBJ2-5; clone size: few; V gene: TRBV9; D gene: TRBD2